Given below is one TCR beta chain in context. Its matching antigen is unknown. This sample was included in a study of regulatory dendritic cells for organ transplantation. The CDR3 sequence is 15 residues long. V lost 5 bases to trimming and J lost 2 bases, with 13 bases between them. Germline V lookup: CDR1 LNHDA, CDR2 SQIVND (reference sequence). Using immunoSEQ multiplex PCR, the repertoire was profiled, and TCRdb retains in-frame clones only, with some absent. Here the sample spans 8,000 or so clones, about 67% being singletons. Sorted T cells were CFSE-labeled and cultured approximately five days with allogeneic regulatory or mature dendritic cells at 1:10.

The rearrangement links TRBV19 to TRBJ2-4; perhaps TRBD1 as D (5 bases). The TCR was taken from a human donor in good health. Material for sequencing was memory CD4+ T cells from blood cultured with dendritic cells. Subset indicated: CD45RO+ memory T cells. The CDR3 spells CASSLVGVTKNIQYF. In nucleotides, the CDR3 is TGTGCCAGTAGTCTTGTAGGGGTAACCAAAAACATTCAGTACTTC.